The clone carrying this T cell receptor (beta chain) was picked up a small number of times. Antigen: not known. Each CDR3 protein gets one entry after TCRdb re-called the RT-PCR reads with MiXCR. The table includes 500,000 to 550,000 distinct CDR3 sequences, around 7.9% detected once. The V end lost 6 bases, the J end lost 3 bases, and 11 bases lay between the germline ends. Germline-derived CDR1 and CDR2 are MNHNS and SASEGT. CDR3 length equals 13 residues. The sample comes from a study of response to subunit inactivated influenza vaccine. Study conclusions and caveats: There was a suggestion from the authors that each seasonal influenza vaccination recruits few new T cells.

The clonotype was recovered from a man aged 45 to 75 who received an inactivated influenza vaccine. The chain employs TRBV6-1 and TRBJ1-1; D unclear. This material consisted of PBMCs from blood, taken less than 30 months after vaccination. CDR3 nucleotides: TGTGCCAGCAGCCAGAAGGGTTACACTGAAGCTTTCTTT. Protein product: CASSQKGYTEAFF.